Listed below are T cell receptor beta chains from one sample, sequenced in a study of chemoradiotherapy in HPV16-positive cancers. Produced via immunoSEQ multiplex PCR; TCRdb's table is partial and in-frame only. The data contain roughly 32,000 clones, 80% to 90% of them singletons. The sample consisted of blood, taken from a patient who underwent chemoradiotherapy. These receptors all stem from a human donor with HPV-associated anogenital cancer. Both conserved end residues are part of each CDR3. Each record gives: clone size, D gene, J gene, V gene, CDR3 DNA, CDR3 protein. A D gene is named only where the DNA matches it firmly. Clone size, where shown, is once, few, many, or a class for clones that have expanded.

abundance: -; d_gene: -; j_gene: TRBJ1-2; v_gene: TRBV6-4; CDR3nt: TGTGCCAGCAAAGACAACTATGGCTACACCTTC; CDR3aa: CASKDNYGYTF
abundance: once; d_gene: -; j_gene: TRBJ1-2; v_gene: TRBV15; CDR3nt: TGTGCCACCAGCAGACCTGACAGGCGCAACTATGGCTACACCTTC; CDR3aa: CATSRPDRRNYGYTF
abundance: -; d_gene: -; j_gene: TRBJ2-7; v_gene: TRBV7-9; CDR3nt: TGTGCCAGCAGCCCCCCTCGGGACATCTCCCCCTACGAGCAGTACTTC; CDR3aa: CASSPPRDISPYEQYF
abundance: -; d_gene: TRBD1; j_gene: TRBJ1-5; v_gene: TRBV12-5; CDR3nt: TGTGCTAGTGGTTTGGACGGCCTGGGACAGGGAAATCAGCCCCAGCATTTT; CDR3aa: CASGLDGLGQGNQPQHF
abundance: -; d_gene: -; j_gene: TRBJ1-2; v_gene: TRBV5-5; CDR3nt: TGTGCCAGCAGCTTGGGGGGACATGGCTACACCTTC; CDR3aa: CASSLGGHGYTF
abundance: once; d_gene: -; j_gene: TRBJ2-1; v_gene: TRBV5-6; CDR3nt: TGTGCCAGCAGCTACTACCGGCGAAGCTCCTACAATGAGCAGTTCTTC; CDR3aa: CASSYYRRSSYNEQFF
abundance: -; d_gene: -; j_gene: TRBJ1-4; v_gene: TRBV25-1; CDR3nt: TGTGCCAGCAGTTGGGGGAGCGGACAGCTTAATGAAAAACTGTTTTTT; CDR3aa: CASSWGSGQLNEKLFF
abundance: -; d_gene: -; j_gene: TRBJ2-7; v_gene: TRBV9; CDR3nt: TGTGCCAGCAGCGTAGCGGGTAGAGCGTCGTTACACGAGCAGTACTTC; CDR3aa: CASSVAGRASLHEQYF
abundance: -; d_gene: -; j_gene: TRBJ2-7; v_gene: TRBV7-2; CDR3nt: TGTGCCAGCAGCCACCCGGGACTGCAGTACTTC; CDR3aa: CASSHPGLQYF
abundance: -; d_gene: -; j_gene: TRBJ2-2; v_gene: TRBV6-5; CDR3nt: TGTGCCAGCAGTCCGACTTTCGATTCAACCGGGGAGCTGTTTTTT; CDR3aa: CASSPTFDSTGELFF
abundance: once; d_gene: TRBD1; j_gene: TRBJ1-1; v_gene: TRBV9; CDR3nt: TGTGCCAGCAGCACCCAGACAGGGGGCTTCACTGAAGCTTTCTTT; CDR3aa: CASSTQTGGFTEAFF
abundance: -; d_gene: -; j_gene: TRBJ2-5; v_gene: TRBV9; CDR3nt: TGTGCCAGCAGCGTAGGTAACAGTCAAGAGACCCAGTACTTC; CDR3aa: CASSVGNSQETQYF
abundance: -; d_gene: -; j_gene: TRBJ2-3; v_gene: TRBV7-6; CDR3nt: TGTGCCAGCAGCTCGCTACTGGGGGCAGATACGCAGTATTTT; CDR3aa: CASSSLLGADTQYF
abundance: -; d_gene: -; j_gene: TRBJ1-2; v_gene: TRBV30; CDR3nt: TGTGCCTGGTTATGGGGAGGGACCTATGGCTACACCTTC; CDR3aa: CAWLWGGTYGYTF
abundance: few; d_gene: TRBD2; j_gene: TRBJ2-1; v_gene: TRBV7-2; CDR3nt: TGTGCCAGCAGCTTAAAACTAGCGGGGGTCTCATACAATGAGCAGTTCTTC; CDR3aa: CASSLKLAGVSYNEQFF
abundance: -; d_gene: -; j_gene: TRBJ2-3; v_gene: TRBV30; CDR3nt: TGTGCCTGGAGTTCTCCGGGGACAGATACGCAGTATTTT; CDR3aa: CAWSSPGTDTQYF
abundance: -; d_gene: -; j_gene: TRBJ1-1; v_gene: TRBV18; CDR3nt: TGTGCCAGCTCACCACCGGTGGGACGGATGAACACTGAAGCTTTCTTT; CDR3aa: CASSPPVGRMNTEAFF
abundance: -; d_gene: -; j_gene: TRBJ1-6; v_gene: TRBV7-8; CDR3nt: TGTGCCAGCAGCCGCGGCCGACAAGGCTCCTATAATTCACCCCTCCACTTT; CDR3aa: CASSRGRQGSYNSPLHF
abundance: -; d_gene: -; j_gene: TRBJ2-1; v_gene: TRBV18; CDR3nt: TGTGCCAGCTCACCACCTATCCAAGGCTTCTCCTACAATGAGCAGTTCTTC; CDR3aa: CASSPPIQGFSYNEQFF
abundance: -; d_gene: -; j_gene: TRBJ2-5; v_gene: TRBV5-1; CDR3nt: TGCGCCAGCAGCTTGGCCTTGGGGCTCAGTGGGGAGACCCAGTACTTC; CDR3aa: CASSLALGLSGETQYF
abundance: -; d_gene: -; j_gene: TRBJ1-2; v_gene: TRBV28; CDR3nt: TGTGCCAGCAGTCTCGGACAGAGCTATGGCTACACCTTC; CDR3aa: CASSLGQSYGYTF
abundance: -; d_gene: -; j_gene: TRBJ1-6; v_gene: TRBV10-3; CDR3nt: TGTGCCATCAGTTCCGAGGTTTTGGATAATTCACCCCTCCACTTT; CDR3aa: CAISSEVLDNSPLHF
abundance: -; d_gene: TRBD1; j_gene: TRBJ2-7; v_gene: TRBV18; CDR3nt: TGTGCCAGCTCGCCTCAGGGGGCGACCTACGAGCAGTACTTC; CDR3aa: CASSPQGATYEQYF
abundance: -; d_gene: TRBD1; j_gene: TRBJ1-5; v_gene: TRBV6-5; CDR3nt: TGTGCCAGCAGGTCCCCGGGACAGGGCATTCAGCCCCAGCATTTT; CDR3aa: CASRSPGQGIQPQHF
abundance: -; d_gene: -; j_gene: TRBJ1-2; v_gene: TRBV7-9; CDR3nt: TGTGCCAGCAGCTTGACAGAGTATGGCTACACCTTC; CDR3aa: CASSLTEYGYTF
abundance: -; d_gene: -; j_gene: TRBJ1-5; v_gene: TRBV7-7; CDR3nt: TGTGCCAGCAGCTTAGGACGGGGCCCGGGGCCCCAGCATTTT; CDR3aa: CASSLGRGPGPQHF
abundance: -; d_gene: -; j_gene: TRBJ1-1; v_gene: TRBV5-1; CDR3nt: TGCGCCAGCAGCTTTTTAGGACTCGACACTGAAGCTTTCTTT; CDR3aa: CASSFLGLDTEAFF
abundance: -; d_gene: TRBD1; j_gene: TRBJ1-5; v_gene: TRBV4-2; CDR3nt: TGTGCCAGCAGCCACGGACAGGGGGGTCAGCCCCAGCATTTT; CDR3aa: CASSHGQGGQPQHF
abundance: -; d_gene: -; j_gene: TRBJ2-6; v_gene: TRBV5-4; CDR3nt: TGTGCCAGCAGCACGGGGACCTCTGGGGCCAACGTCCTGACTTTC; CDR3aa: CASSTGTSGANVLTF
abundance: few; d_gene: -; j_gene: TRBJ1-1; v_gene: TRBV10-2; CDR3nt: TGCGCCAGCAGTGAGTGGTCCACGACCGGCACTGAAGCTTTCTTT; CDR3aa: CASSEWSTTGTEAFF
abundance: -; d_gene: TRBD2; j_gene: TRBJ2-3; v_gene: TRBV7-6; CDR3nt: TGTGCCAGCAGCTCCGTGACTAGCTCGGGGGGGGATACGCAGTATTTT; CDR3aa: CASSSVTSSGGDTQYF
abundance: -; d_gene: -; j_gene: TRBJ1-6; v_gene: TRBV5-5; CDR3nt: TGTGCCAGCAGCTGGAGTGGGGGTGATTCACCCCTCCACTTT; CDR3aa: CASSWSGGDSPLHF
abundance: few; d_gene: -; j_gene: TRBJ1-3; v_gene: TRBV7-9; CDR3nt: TGTGCCAGCAGCTTAATGGGGGAAATCTCTGGAAACACCATATATTTT; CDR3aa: CASSLMGEISGNTIYF
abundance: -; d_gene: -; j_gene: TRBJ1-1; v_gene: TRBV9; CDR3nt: TGTGCCAGCAGCGTAGCAGCCGAGAACACTGAAGCTTTCTTT; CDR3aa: CASSVAAENTEAFF
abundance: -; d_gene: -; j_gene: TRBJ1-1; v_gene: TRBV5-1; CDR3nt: TGCGCCAGCAGCTTCGGGCCTCCCTCCCACACTGAAGCTTTCTTT; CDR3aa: CASSFGPPSHTEAFF
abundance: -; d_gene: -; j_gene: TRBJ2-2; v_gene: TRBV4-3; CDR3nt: TGCGCCAGCAGCCAAGAACGGATGGGAACCGGGGAGCTGTTTTTT; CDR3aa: CASSQERMGTGELFF
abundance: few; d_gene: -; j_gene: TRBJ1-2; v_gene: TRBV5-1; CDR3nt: TGCGCCAGCAGCTTCGCGGGGGGCGGCGGCTACACCTTC; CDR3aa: CASSFAGGGGYTF
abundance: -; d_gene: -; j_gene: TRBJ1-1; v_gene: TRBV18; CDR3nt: TGTGCCAGCTCACTTGCGGAGAACACTGAAGCTTTCTTT; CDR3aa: CASSLAENTEAFF
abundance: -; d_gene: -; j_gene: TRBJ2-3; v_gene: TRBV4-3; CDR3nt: TGCGCCAGCAGCCAAATCTACGGGACTCGGAGCACAGATACGCAGTATTTT; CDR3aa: CASSQIYGTRSTDTQYF
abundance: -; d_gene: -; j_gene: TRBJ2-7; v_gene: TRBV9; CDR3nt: TGTGCCAGCAGCGTAGTCCCCCACGGGGGAACGGCACCTCGGTTATTCCCTATCGAGCAGTACTTC; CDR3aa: CASSVVPHGGTAPRLFPIEQYF
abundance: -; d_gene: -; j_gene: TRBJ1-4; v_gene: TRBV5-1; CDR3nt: TGCGCCAGCAGCCCTAAGGGGCAGTCTACTGAAAAACTGTTTTTT; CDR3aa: CASSPKGQSTEKLFF
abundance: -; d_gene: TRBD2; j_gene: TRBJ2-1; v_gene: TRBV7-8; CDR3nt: TGTGCCAGCAGCTTCGGGGGGAGCTCCTACAATGAGCAGTTCTTC; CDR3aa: CASSFGGSSYNEQFF
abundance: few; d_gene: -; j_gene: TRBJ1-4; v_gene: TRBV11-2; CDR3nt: TGTGCCAGCAGCTTAGACCTAAATGAAAAACTGTTTTTT; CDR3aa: CASSLDLNEKLFF
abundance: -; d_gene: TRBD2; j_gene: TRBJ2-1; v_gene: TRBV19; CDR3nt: TGTGCCAGTAGTAGCCAGCGGGGCTACAATGAGCAGTTCTTC; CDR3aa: CASSSQRGYNEQFF
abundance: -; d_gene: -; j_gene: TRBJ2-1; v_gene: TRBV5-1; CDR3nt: TGCGCCAGCAGCTTGGCGTCAGTGGGGAATGAGCAGTTCTTC; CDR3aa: CASSLASVGNEQFF
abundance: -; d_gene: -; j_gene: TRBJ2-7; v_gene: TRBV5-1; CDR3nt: TGCGCCAGCAGCTTGGGAGGACCTAGCTCCTACGAGCAGTACTTC; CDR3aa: CASSLGGPSSYEQYF
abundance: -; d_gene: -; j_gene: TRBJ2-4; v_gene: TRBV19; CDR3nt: TGTGCCAGTAGTACCAGGGGGGGCATTCAGTACTTC; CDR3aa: CASSTRGGIQYF
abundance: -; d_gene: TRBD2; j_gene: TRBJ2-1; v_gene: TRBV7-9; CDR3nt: TGTGCCAGCAGCTTAAGCGGGGGGGCTTCGAATGAGCAGTTCTTC; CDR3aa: CASSLSGGASNEQFF
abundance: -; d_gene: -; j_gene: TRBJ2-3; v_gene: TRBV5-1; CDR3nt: TGCGCCAGCAGCTGGGGGGCCGGCCGCGAAATAGATACGCAGTATTTT; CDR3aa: CASSWGAGREIDTQYF
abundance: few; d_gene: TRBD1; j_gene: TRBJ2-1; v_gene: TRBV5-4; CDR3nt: TGTGCCAGCAGCCCCGGGACAGGGAATGAGCAGTTCTTC; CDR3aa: CASSPGTGNEQFF
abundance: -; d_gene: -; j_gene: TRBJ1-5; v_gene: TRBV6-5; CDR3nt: TGTGCCAGCAGTTACTCCCAGGGGATCAATCAGCCCCAGCATTTT; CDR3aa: CASSYSQGINQPQHF
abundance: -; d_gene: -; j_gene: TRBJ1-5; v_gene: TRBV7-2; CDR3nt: TGTGCCAGCAGTAGACAGAGGGGTCAGCCCCAGCATTTT; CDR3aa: CASSRQRGQPQHF
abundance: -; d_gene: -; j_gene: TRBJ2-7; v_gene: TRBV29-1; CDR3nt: TGCAGCGTTGAAGTCCCGACAGGAGATTACGAGCAGTACTTC; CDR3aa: CSVEVPTGDYEQYF
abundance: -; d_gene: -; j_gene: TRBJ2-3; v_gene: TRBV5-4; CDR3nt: TGTGCCAGCAGCACGAACCGGGACATCTCAGATACGCAGTATTTT; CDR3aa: CASSTNRDISDTQYF
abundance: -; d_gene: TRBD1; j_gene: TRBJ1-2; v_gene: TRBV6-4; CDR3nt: TGTGCCAGCCCACTGACAGGGGGCATTTATGGCTACACCTTC; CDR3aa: CASPLTGGIYGYTF
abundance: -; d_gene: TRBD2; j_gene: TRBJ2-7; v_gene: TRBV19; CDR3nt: TGTGCCAGTAGTCGAACGGGAGGCTCCTACGAGCAGTACTTC; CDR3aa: CASSRTGGSYEQYF
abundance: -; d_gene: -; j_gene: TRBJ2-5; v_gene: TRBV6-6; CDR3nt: TGTGCCAGCAGCCTCGGTCGGGAGACCCAGTACTTC; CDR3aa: CASSLGRETQYF
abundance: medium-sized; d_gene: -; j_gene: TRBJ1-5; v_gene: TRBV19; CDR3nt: TGTGCCAGTAGTATTTTTTCAGGGAATAATCAGCCCCAGCATTTT; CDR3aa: CASSIFSGNNQPQHF